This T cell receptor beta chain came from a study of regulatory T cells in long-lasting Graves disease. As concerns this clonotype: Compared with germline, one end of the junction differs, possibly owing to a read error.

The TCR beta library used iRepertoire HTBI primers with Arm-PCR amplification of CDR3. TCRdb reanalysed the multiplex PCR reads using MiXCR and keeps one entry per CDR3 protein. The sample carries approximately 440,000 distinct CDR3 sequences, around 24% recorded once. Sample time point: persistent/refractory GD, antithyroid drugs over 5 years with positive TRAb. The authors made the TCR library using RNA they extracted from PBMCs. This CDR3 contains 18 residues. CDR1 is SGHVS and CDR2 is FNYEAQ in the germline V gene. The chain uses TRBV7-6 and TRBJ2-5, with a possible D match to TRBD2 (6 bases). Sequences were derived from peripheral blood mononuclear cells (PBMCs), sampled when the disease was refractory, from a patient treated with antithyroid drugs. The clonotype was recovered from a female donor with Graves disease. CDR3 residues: CASSLGWGGAVKQGTQYF. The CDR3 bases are TGTGCCAGCAGCTTAGGGTGGGGCGGGGCCGTGAAACAAGGGACCCAGTACTTC.